These T cell receptor beta chains were read from a single sample in a study of blood T cell repertoires in COVID-19. The method was immunoSEQ multiplex PCR; TCRdb's version includes in-frame clones alone and lacks a portion of them. The sample carries 87,000 or so clones, roughly 84% recorded once. Sequenced sample: peripheral blood. The receptors come from a woman aged 80 or over with COVID-19, enrolled during active disease. The CDR3 runs from the conserved cysteine through the conserved F or W.

v_gene: TRBV6-5; j_gene: TRBJ2-3; CDR3aa: CASSLGLAGDTQYF
v_gene: TRBV5-1; j_gene: TRBJ2-1; CDR3aa: CASSPGTSGGNEQFF
v_gene: TRBV6-2/TRBV6-3; j_gene: TRBJ1-1; CDR3aa: CASSYPWTGAEAFF
v_gene: TRBV7-9; j_gene: TRBJ1-1; CDR3aa: CASSLGWGAEAFF
v_gene: TRBV18; j_gene: TRBJ2-6; CDR3aa: CASSPWSGPDSGANVLTF
v_gene: TRBV7-8; j_gene: TRBJ2-5; CDR3aa: CASSFGLAETQYF
v_gene: TRBV10-3; j_gene: TRBJ2-1; CDR3aa: CAITGGSANEQFF
v_gene: TRBV18; j_gene: TRBJ2-7; CDR3aa: CASSPTVEIAQYF
v_gene: TRBV10-1; j_gene: TRBJ2-1; CDR3aa: CASNKTGGGTNNEQFF
v_gene: TRBV27; j_gene: TRBJ2-7; CDR3aa: CASSLSGQTYEQYF
v_gene: TRBV18; j_gene: TRBJ2-5; CDR3aa: CASSPRQYQETQYF
v_gene: TRBV12-3/TRBV12-4; j_gene: TRBJ2-2; CDR3aa: CASSLSYTGELFF
v_gene: TRBV7-9; j_gene: TRBJ1-1; CDR3aa: CASSLDQGNTEAFF
v_gene: TRBV24-1; j_gene: TRBJ2-5; CDR3aa: CATSDAGSVETQYF
v_gene: TRBV29-1; j_gene: TRBJ2-2; CDR3aa: CSAATGPLSGELFF
v_gene: TRBV3-1/TRBV3-2; j_gene: TRBJ2-4; CDR3aa: CASSQEGAGPKNIQYF
v_gene: TRBV7-9; j_gene: TRBJ1-5; CDR3aa: CASSLGGRDSNQPQHF
v_gene: TRBV28; j_gene: TRBJ1-1; CDR3aa: CASSPPFDTEAFF
v_gene: TRBV25-1; j_gene: TRBJ2-1; CDR3aa: CASRSGGSYNEQFF
v_gene: TRBV18; j_gene: TRBJ2-3; CDR3aa: CASSPPSTDTQYF
v_gene: TRBV4-1; j_gene: TRBJ2-1; CDR3aa: CASSQDWANYNEQFF
v_gene: TRBV10-3; j_gene: TRBJ2-1; CDR3aa: CAIWTDSEQFF
v_gene: TRBV10-3; j_gene: TRBJ2-4; CDR3aa: CAISVAGGENIQYF
v_gene: TRBV30; j_gene: TRBJ2-1; CDR3aa: CAWTTGGWAEQFF
v_gene: TRBV6-2/TRBV6-3; j_gene: TRBJ2-7; CDR3aa: CASSFQGGYEQYF
v_gene: TRBV9; j_gene: TRBJ2-1; CDR3aa: CASSVAGYNEQFF
v_gene: TRBV27; j_gene: TRBJ2-3; CDR3aa: CASSFVAGGTDTQYF
v_gene: TRBV23-1; j_gene: TRBJ2-5; CDR3aa: CASSGQPVTQYF
v_gene: TRBV18; j_gene: TRBJ2-7; CDR3aa: CASSATGSTYEQYF
v_gene: TRBV10-3; j_gene: TRBJ1-6; CDR3aa: CAISDSSYNSPLHF
v_gene: TRBV6-2/TRBV6-3; j_gene: TRBJ2-1; CDR3aa: CASSFAGAYNEQFF
v_gene: TRBV2; j_gene: TRBJ1-1; CDR3aa: CASSGLGGGTEAFF
v_gene: TRBV21-1; j_gene: TRBJ2-6; CDR3aa: CASSIPTEPTSGANVLTF
v_gene: TRBV7-3; j_gene: TRBJ2-1; CDR3aa: CASSGGRNEQFF
v_gene: TRBV5-1; j_gene: TRBJ2-2; CDR3aa: CASSKPASGDTGELFF
v_gene: TRBV6-2/TRBV6-3; j_gene: TRBJ1-5; CDR3aa: CASSRGQLSNQPQHF
v_gene: TRBV18; j_gene: TRBJ2-1; CDR3aa: CASSPRGRNMPHEQFF
v_gene: TRBV18; j_gene: TRBJ2-7; CDR3aa: CASSQRTGSLTYEQYF
v_gene: TRBV10-1; j_gene: TRBJ1-5; CDR3aa: CAYRDSNQPQHF
v_gene: TRBV11-2; j_gene: TRBJ1-2; CDR3aa: CASSPRQLYGYTF
v_gene: TRBV30; j_gene: TRBJ1-2; CDR3aa: CAWSRDRYSYGYTF
v_gene: TRBV9; j_gene: TRBJ2-1; CDR3aa: CASSKLAGANNEQFF
v_gene: TRBV3-1/TRBV3-2; j_gene: TRBJ2-2; CDR3aa: CASSAHRGTGELFF
v_gene: TRBV28; j_gene: TRBJ1-4; CDR3aa: CASSPLDTTNEKLFF
v_gene: TRBV14; j_gene: TRBJ1-2; CDR3aa: CASSQDPAGNYGYTF
v_gene: TRBV4-2; j_gene: TRBJ2-3; CDR3aa: CASSQDSGETQYF
v_gene: TRBV30; j_gene: TRBJ1-3; CDR3aa: CAWSVNWGGGNTIYF
v_gene: TRBV19; j_gene: TRBJ1-2; CDR3aa: CASSISVYGYTF
v_gene: TRBV7-9; j_gene: TRBJ2-1; CDR3aa: CASQRANEQFF
v_gene: TRBV7-3; j_gene: TRBJ2-5; CDR3aa: CASSLMGLAGETQYF
v_gene: TRBV5-4; j_gene: TRBJ2-7; CDR3aa: CASRGSTSPPYEQYF
v_gene: TRBV5-4; j_gene: TRBJ2-2; CDR3aa: CASSFSRHNTGELFF
v_gene: TRBV6-6; j_gene: TRBJ2-5; CDR3aa: CASSRTSGAETQYF
v_gene: TRBV3-1/TRBV3-2; j_gene: TRBJ2-5; CDR3aa: CASSKTGGEETQYF
v_gene: TRBV28; j_gene: TRBJ1-4; CDR3aa: CASSLHEGRAEKLFF